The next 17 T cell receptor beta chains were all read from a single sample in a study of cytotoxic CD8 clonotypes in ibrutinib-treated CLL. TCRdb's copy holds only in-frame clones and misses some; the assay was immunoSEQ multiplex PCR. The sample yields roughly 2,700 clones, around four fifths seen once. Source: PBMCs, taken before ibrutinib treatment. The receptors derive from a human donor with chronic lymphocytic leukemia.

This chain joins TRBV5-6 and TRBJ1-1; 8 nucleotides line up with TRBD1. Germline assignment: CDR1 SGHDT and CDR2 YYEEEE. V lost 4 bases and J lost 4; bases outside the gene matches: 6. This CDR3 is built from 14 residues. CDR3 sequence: CASSPLGQGTEAFF. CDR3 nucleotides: TGTGCCAGCAGCCCCTTAGGACAGGGCACTGAAGCTTTCTTT.

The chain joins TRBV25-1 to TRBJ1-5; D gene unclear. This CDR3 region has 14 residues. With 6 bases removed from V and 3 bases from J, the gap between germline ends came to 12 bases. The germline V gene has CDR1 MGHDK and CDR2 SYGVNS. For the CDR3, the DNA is TGTGCCAGCAGCCTAAACCCTCTCAATCAGCCCCAGCATTTT. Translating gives CASSLNPLNQPQHF.

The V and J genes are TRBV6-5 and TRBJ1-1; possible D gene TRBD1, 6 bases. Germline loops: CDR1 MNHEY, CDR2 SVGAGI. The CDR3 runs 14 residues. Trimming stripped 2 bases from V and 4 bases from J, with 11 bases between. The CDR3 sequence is CASSYGTRGTEAFF. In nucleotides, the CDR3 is TGTGCCAGCAGTTACGGGACAAGGGGCACTGAAGCTTTCTTT.

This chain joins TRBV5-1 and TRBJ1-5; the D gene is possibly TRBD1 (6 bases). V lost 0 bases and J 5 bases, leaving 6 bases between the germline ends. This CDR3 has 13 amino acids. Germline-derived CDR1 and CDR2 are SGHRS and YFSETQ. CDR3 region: CASSLGGHQPQHF. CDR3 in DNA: TGCGCCAGCAGCTTGGGGGGGCATCAGCCCCAGCATTTT.

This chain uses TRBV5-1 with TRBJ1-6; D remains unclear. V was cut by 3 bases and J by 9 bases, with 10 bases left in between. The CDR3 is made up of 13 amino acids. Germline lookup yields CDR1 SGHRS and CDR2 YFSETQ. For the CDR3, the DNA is TGCGCCAGCAGCTCGGCGGGGATTTCACCCCTCCACTTT. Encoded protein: CASSSAGISPLHF.

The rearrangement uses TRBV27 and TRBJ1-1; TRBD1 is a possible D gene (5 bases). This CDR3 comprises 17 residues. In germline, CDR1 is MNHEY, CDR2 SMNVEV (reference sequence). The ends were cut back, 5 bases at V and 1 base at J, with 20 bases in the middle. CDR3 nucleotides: TGTGCCAGCAGTGCCCGGGGAGGGGACCGTGGGAACACTGAAGCTTTCTTT. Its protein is CASSARGGDRGNTEAFF.

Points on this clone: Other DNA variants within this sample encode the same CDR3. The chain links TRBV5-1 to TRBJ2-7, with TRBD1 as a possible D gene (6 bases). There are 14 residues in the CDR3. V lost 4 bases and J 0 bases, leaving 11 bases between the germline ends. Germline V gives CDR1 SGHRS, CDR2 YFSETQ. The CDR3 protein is CASSLTDSSYEQYF. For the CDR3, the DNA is TGCGCCAGCAGCCTGACGGACAGCTCCTACGAGCAGTACTTC.

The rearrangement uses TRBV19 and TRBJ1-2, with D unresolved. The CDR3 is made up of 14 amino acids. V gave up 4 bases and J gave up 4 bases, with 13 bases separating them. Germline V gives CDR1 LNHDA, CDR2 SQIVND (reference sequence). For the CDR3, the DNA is TGTGCCAGTAGTAGGGTCACTCCACCCTATGGCTACACCTTC. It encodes CASSRVTPPYGYTF.

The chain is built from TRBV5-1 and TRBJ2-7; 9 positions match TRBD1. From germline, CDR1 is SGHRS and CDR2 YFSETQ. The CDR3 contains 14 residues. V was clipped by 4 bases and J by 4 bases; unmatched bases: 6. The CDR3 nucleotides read TGCGCCAGCAGCACTAGGACAGGGGTGTACGAGCAGTACTTC. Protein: CASSTRTGVYEQYF.

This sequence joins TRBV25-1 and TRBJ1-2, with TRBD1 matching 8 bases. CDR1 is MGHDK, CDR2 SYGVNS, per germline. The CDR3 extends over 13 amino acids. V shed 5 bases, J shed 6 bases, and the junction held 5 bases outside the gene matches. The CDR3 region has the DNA TGTGCCAGCAGTATAGGACAGGGAGATGGCTACACCTTC. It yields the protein CASSIGQGDGYTF.

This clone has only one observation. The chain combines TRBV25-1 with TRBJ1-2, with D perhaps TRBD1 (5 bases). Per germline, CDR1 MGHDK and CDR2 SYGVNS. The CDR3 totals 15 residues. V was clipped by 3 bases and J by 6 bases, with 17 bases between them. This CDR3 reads CASSEPAWGEHGYTF. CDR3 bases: TGTGCCAGCAGTGAGCCGGCCTGGGGGGAACATGGCTACACCTTC.

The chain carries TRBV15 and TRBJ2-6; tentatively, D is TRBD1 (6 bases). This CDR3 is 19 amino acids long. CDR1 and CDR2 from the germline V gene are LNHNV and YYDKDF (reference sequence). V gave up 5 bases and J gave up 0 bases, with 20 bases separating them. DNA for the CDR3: TGTGCCACCAGCGGCTACCGGACAGCGAGTAGCTCTGGGGCCAACGTCCTGACTTTC. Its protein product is CATSGYRTASSSGANVLTF.

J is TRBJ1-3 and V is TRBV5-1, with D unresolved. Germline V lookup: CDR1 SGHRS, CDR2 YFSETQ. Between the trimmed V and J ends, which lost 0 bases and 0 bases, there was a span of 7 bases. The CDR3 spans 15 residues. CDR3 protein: CASSLEGFSGNTIYF. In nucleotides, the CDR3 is TGCGCCAGCAGCTTGGAGGGCTTCTCTGGAAACACCATATATTTT.

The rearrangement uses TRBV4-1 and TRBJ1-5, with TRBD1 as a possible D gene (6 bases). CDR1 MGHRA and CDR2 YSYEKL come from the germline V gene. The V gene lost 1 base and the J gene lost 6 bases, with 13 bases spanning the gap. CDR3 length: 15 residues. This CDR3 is CASSQVLQGRQPQHF. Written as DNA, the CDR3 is TGCGCCAGCAGCCAAGTTTTACAGGGACGTCAGCCCCAGCATTTT.

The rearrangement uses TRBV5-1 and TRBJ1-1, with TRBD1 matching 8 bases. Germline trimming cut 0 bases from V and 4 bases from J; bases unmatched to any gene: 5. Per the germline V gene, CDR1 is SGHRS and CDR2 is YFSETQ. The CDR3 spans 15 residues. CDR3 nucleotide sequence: TGCGCCAGCAGCTTGGGTACAGGGGGAGGCACTGAAGCTTTCTTT. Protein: CASSLGTGGGTEAFF.

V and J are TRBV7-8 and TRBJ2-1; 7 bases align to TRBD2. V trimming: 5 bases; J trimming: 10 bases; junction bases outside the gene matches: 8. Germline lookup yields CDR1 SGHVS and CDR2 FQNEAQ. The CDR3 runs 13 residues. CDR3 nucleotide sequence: TGTGCCAGCAGCCCCGGACTAGAGTTAGAGCAGTTCTTC. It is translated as CASSPGLELEQFF.

CDR3 DNA: TGTGCCAGCAGCCGGAACAGCGCAAACACAGATACGCAGTATTTT. Encoded protein: CASSRNSANTDTQYF. The chain recombines TRBV9 with TRBJ2-3, with D uncertain. This CDR3 is 15 amino acids long. Trimming stripped 4 bases from V and 2 bases from J, with 14 bases between. CDR1 is SGDLS and CDR2 is YYNGEE in the germline V gene. The full variable domain, its missing parts supplied by reference TRBV9 and TRBJ2-3, is DSGVTQTPKHLITATGQRVTLRCSPRSGDLSVYWYQQSLDQGLQFLIQYYNGEERAKGNILERFSAQQFPDLHSELNLSSLELGDSALYFCASSRNSANTDTQYFGPGTRLTVL.